The T cell receptor beta chain under discussion was sequenced for a study of blood T cell repertoires in COVID-19 (dated by TCRdb to the early 2020s). Regarding the study in general: Samples from collaborators originated in the United States, Italy and Spain and spanned both the acute and convalescent phases of COVID-19. The material from the prospective study consisted of cDNA or gDNA derived from T cells, B-cell-depleted T cells, or PBMCs. Subjects who had been exposed to COVID-19, were actively infected with it, or had recovered from it provided the deeply sampled blood TCRbeta repertoires that made up the dataset. A freely available public database, intended as a resource for researchers studying the immune response to SARS-CoV-2, is where the repertoires were released. Samples came from the ongoing ImmuneRACE study (first 160 participants) plus 1,254 subjects from 6 global collaborators. A de-identified subject ID, COVID-19 status, age in years and sex were almost always included in the sample metadata. HLA class I and class II types, where available, came from metadata supplied by the sample provider rather than from assay-based typing.

TCRbeta CDR3 regions were amplified from genomic DNA using the immunoSEQ Assay, a bias-controlled multiplex PCR. In the source study's methods: Within the assay, amplification of reference gene primers was used to estimate how many nucleated cells each sample contained. To quantify the absolute abundance of each unique TCRbeta CDR3 rearrangement, sequence reads were collapsed and filtered. For each sample, productive Simpson clonality was calculated as the square root of Simpson's diversity index across productive rearrangements. TCRdb took this table from immuneACCESS and kept in-frame rearrangements with V and J called. Such tables lack part of the clones; where checked against another copy, unresolved V genes explain under half of the gap, and the rest is unexplained. For V, J and clone size, that table is used; D and trimming come from the DNA. The sample table shows some 15,000 clones, and around nine tenths are seen once. Clones ranked in the top ten supply about 2.2% of the sample.

What the authors observed across the whole study: The amount of clinical and demographic metadata varied by source and participant and was provided uncurated.

Collaborating institutions collected whole blood in K2EDTA tubes following their own protocols. For TCRbeta analysis, collaborator samples were shipped as frozen whole blood, as isolated PBMCs, or as DNA extracted from either sample type. In the case of this clone: The antigen it recognizes is unknown. No much larger clone is present one base from it, and per-base qualities are unavailable.

The cysteine opens and the phenylalanine closes a CDR3 of 16 amino acids. The kept DNA is CDR3 alone, 48 bases in frame from the first base. The junction shows trimming of 5 bases on V and 5 bases on J, and the gene matches do not reach 11 bases of it. The CDR1 and CDR2 encoded by the germline V gene are MNHEY and SVGEGT. Rearrangement joined TRBV6-2 or TRBV6-3 to TRBJ2-7; 11 junctional bases match TRBD2. The specimen sequenced was peripheral blood. This TCR derives from a woman in her 70s in a cohort sampled during active or convalescent COVID-19. The CDR3 region reads CASSTPLAGGNHEQYF. The sequenced DNA is TGTGCCAGCAGTACCCCTTTAGCGGGGGGGAACCACGAGCAGTACTTC.